These T cell receptor beta chains were read from a single sample in a study of cytomegalovirus exposure and HLA in healthy donors. Using immunoSEQ multiplex PCR, the repertoire was profiled, and TCRdb retains in-frame clones only, with some absent. The data show about 130,000 clones, around 9% seen once. Sequenced material: PBMCs. The source of these receptors is a woman aged 40 to 55 in good health and CMV-seropositive. CDR3s include the opening cysteine and the closing phenylalanine or tryptophan. Fields, in order: clone size, V gene, D gene, J gene, CDR3 protein, CDR3 DNA. The D gene is left open where the match is weak. The size field is filled for only some rows; it gives once, few, many or a size class.

-,TRBV15,TRBD2,TRBJ2-3,CATSRDFRGGGSDTQYF,TGTGCCACCAGCAGAGATTTTCGCGGGGGGGGTTCAGATACGCAGTATTTT
few,TRBV2,TRBD1,TRBJ1-4,CASSISTGINNEKLFF,TGTGCCAGCAGCATATCGACAGGGATCAATAATGAAAAACTGTTTTTT
-,TRBV7-6,-,TRBJ1-1,CASSYGQSHEAFF,TGTGCCAGCAGTTACGGACAGTCCCATGAAGCTTTCTTT
few,TRBV20-1,-,TRBJ1-4,CSAPGYEKLFF,TGCAGTGCTCCCGGGTATGAAAAACTGTTTTTT
-,TRBV5-1,-,TRBJ2-5,CASSWTGRGSGETQYF,TGCGCCAGCAGCTGGACGGGCAGGGGCTCAGGGGAGACCCAGTACTTC
-,TRBV9,TRBD2,TRBJ2-3,CASSVGGTSGGTQYF,TGTGCCAGCAGCGTAGGAGGGACTAGCGGGGGTACGCAGTATTTT
few,TRBV19,-,TRBJ1-1,CASSSGAQRTEAFF,TGTGCCAGTAGTAGCGGAGCCCAGCGGACTGAAGCTTTCTTT
few,TRBV5-1,-,TRBJ1-2,CASSSGLSMGEVDGYTF,TGCGCCAGCAGCTCGGGACTATCCATGGGGGAGGTAGATGGCTACACCTTC
few,TRBV6-1,-,TRBJ1-1,CASTTGRGWPEAFF,TGTGCCAGCACCACCGGAAGGGGTTGGCCTGAAGCTTTCTTT
few,TRBV6-5,TRBD1,TRBJ2-1,CASRGQGSNEQFF,TGTGCCAGCAGGGGACAGGGAAGCAATGAGCAGTTCTTC
few,TRBV7-9,TRBD2,TRBJ2-7,CASSLVLAGGLTYEQYF,TGTGCCAGCAGCTTAGTCCTAGCGGGGGGCCTAACCTACGAGCAGTACTTC
few,TRBV7-2,TRBD1,TRBJ1-2,CASSPQQGAGGYTF,TGTGCCAGCAGCCCACAACAGGGGGCGGGTGGCTACACCTTC
few,TRBV5-4,-,TRBJ1-4,CASTSGGATNEKLFF,TGTGCCAGCACTTCTGGGGGGGCAACTAATGAAAAACTGTTTTTT
-,TRBV6-6,-,TRBJ1-2,CASSYSPEVSHGYTF,TGTGCCAGCAGTTACTCTCCAGAGGTTTCGCATGGCTACACCTTC
few,TRBV6-6,TRBD1,TRBJ1-2,CASSYTDRESGYTF,TGTGCCAGCAGTTACACCGACAGGGAAAGCGGCTACACCTTC
-,TRBV5-8,-,TRBJ1-2,CASSLQDGSYGYTF,TGTGCCAGCAGCCTGCAGGATGGCAGCTATGGCTACACCTTC
few,TRBV29-1,-,TRBJ2-7,CSVSLSPLSYEQYF,TGCAGCGTGTCTTTGAGCCCCCTCTCCTACGAGCAGTACTTC
few,TRBV13,-,TRBJ2-5,CASSYGTQETQYF,TGTGCCAGCAGCTACGGGACTCAAGAGACCCAGTACTTC
few,TRBV4-1,TRBD2,TRBJ2-2,CASSQERGLIGELFF,TGCGCCAGCAGCCAAGAGAGGGGACTAATCGGGGAGCTGTTTTTT
-,TRBV7-8,-,TRBJ1-6,CASSLGGQFSPLHF,TGTGCCAGCAGCCTTGGGGGACAATTTTCACCCCTCCACTTT
-,TRBV2,TRBD1,TRBJ2-7,CASSVGQIIYEQYF,TGTGCCAGCAGTGTGGGACAGATAATATACGAGCAGTACTTC
few,TRBV5-6,TRBD2,TRBJ2-5,CASSLTSGGETQYF,TGTGCCAGCAGCCTGACTAGCGGGGGCGAGACCCAGTACTTC
-,TRBV11-2,-,TRBJ1-6,CASSAYRAGSPLHF,TGTGCCAGCAGCGCATACAGGGCAGGCTCACCCCTCCACTTT
-,TRBV7-3,-,TRBJ2-6,CASSPQQYSGANVLTF,TGTGCCAGCAGCCCCCAACAGTACTCTGGGGCCAACGTCCTGACTTTC
-,TRBV5-1,-,TRBJ2-6,CASSNGRAGPGPGANVLTF,TGCGCCAGCAGCAATGGCAGGGCAGGGCCAGGGCCTGGGGCCAACGTCCTGACTTTC
-,TRBV6-6,-,TRBJ1-2,CASSDRMHGYTF,TGTGCCAGCAGTGACAGAATGCATGGCTACACCTTC
-,TRBV7-9,TRBD2,TRBJ2-7,CASSLAGLAYEQYF,TGTGCCAGCAGCTTAGCGGGACTAGCTTACGAGCAGTACTTC